This entry lists 5 T cell receptor beta chains sequenced from one sample in a study of cytomegalovirus exposure and HLA in healthy donors. This table comes from immunoSEQ multiplex PCR, and its TCRdb copy is limited to in-frame clones, with some not included. The table has under 200,000 clones, about nine tenths seen once. Sequencing used PBMCs. These receptors were obtained from a woman between 18 and 29 years old in good health and CMV-seropositive.

The genes are TRBV7-3 and TRBJ2-1; possible D gene TRBD2, 5 bases. Between the trimmed V and J ends, which lost 5 bases and 9 bases, there was a span of 11 bases. The CDR3 spans 12 residues. Germline CDR1 is SGHTA and CDR2 is FQGTGA. CDR3 nucleotide sequence: TGTGCCAGCAGCCTCGTCGGAGGTGAGCAGTTCTTC. As protein: CASSLVGGEQFF.

This chain connects TRBV7-3 to TRBJ2-3; 11 bases agree with TRBD2. This CDR3 has 15 residues. With V trimmed by 3 bases and J by 1 base, 0 bases remained unmatched. The germline CDR1 and CDR2 sequences are SGHTA and FQGTGA. Written as DNA, the CDR3 is TGTGCCAGCAGCTTTAGCGGGGGGGGCACAGATACGCAGTATTTT. This gives the protein CASSFSGGGTDTQYF.

The chain carries TRBV5-4 and TRBJ2-1; 7 bases map to TRBD2. The CDR3 is 15 amino acids. In germline, CDR1 is SGHNT, CDR2 YYREEE (reference sequence). V lost 0 bases, J lost 2 bases, and 2 bases stayed unmatched. CDR3 DNA: TGTGCCAGCAGCTTGGGACTAGCCCCCTACAATGAGCAGTTCTTC. Its protein is CASSLGLAPYNEQFF.

There are a few counts of this clone. The chain carries TRBV11-2 and TRBJ2-1, with TRBD2 matching 8 bases. The length of the CDR3 is 17 residues. From germline, CDR1 is SGHAT and CDR2 FQNNGV. V lost 5 bases to trimming and J lost 2 bases; unmatched junction nucleotides: 11. CDR3 protein: CASSHGRGHRPYNEQFF. CDR3 DNA: TGTGCCAGCAGCCACGGGAGGGGACATCGACCCTACAATGAGCAGTTCTTC.

The chain is built from TRBV7-9 and TRBJ1-1; possibly TRBD1 for D (5 bases). V was pared by 5 bases and J by 5 bases, with 9 bases between. CDR1 and CDR2 (germline): SEHNR, FQNEAQ (reference sequence). The CDR3 loop spans 12 amino acids. In nucleotides, the CDR3 is TGTGCCAGCAGCGCAGGGCGGACTGAAGCTTTCTTT. It specifies CASSAGRTEAFF.